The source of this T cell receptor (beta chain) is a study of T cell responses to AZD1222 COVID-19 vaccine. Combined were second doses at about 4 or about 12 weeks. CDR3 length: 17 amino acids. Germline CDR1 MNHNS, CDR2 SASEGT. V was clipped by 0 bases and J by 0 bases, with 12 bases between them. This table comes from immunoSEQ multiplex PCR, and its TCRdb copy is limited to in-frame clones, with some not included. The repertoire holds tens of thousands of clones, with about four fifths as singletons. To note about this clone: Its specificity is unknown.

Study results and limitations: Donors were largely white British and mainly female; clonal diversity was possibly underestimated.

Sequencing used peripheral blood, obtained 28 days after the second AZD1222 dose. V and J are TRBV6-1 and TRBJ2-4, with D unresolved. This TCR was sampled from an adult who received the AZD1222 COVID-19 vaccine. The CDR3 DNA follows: TGTGCCAGCAGTGAAGCGGGCCGAACTCTAGCCAAAAACATTCAGTACTTC. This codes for CASSEAGRTLAKNIQYF.